A selection of T cell receptor beta chains follows, all from one sample in a study of T cell responses to AZD1222 COVID-19 vaccine. Method: immunoSEQ multiplex PCR; TCRdb's copy keeps in-frame clones and lacks some. This sample carries about 110,000 clones, 70% to 90% of them seen once, and the ten largest clones take approximately 4.8%. Sequences were derived from peripheral blood, sampled 28 days after the second AZD1222 dose. These receptors all stem from an adult who received the AZD1222 COVID-19 vaccine. CDR3s include the opening cysteine and the closing phenylalanine or tryptophan. D genes are given only for firm matches. A clone size is listed for some rows: how often the clone was seen (once, few, many), or a class if it is expanded.

clone_size j_call v_call d_call cdr3_aa cdr3_nt
- TRBJ1-2 TRBV9 - CASSPPQGYGYTF TGTGCCAGCAGCCCCCCGCAGGGGTATGGCTACACCTTC
- TRBJ1-3 TRBV4-2 - CASSQDLFDSGGNTIYF TGTGCCAGCAGCCAAGATCTCTTTGACAGCGGGGGAAACACCATATATTTT
- TRBJ2-7 TRBV9 - CASSAGGAEQYF TGTGCCAGCAGCGCTGGAGGGGCCGAGCAGTACTTC
- TRBJ1-2 TRBV5-1 TRBD1 CASSFQGGAGGGDYGYTF TGCGCCAGCAGCTTTCAAGGGGGCGCTGGAGGTGGTGACTATGGCTACACCTTC
- TRBJ2-7 TRBV7-9 - CASSLDSSYEQYF TGTGCCAGCAGCTTAGACAGCTCCTACGAGCAGTACTTC
- TRBJ2-5 TRBV10-1 TRBD1 CASSRDRQETQYF TGCGCCAGCAGCCGGGACAGACAAGAGACCCAGTACTTC
- TRBJ2-7 TRBV20-1 TRBD1 CSASTGTGTYEQYF TGCAGTGCTAGTACCGGGACAGGGACCTACGAGCAGTACTTC
- TRBJ2-2 TRBV5-1 TRBD1 CASSSDRGWTGELFF TGCGCCAGCAGCTCGGACAGGGGTTGGACCGGGGAGCTGTTTTTT
- TRBJ2-7 TRBV7-9 - CASSLGVSSSYEQYF TGTGCCAGCAGCTTAGGGGTCAGCAGCTCCTACGAGCAGTACTTC
- TRBJ1-1 TRBV2 - CASSDGGSVGTEAFF TGTGCCAGCAGTGACGGGGGCTCTGTGGGAACTGAAGCTTTCTTT
- TRBJ2-3 TRBV28 TRBD2 CASSSGGSRTDTQYF TGTGCCAGCAGTTCCGGGGGGTCGAGAACAGATACGCAGTATTTT
- TRBJ1-1 TRBV18 - CASSKKPNTEAFF TGTGCCAGCTCGAAAAAACCGAACACTGAAGCTTTCTTT
- TRBJ1-4 TRBV5-1 - CASSPAGGGNEKLFF TGCGCCAGCAGCCCCGCCGGGGGAGGGAATGAAAAACTGTTTTTT
- TRBJ1-6 TRBV12-2 - CASRLPRVTSPLHF TGTGCAAGTCGCTTACCCAGGGTGACTTCACCCCTCCACTTT
- TRBJ2-2 TRBV5-6 TRBD1 CASSSGTGTGELFF TGTGCCAGCAGCTCCGGGACAGGGACCGGGGAGCTGTTTTTT
- TRBJ2-5 TRBV10-3 - CAISWGRGETQYF TGTGCCATCTCATGGGGTCGAGGGGAGACCCAGTACTTC
- TRBJ1-1 TRBV5-1 - CASSLQPTNTEAFF TGCGCCAGCAGCTTGCAGCCGACGAACACTGAAGCTTTCTTT
- TRBJ1-1 TRBV3-1/TRBV3-2 - CASSHGQRNTEAFF TGTGCCAGCAGCCACGGACAGCGAAACACTGAAGCTTTCTTT
- TRBJ1-2 TRBV7-9 - CASSLNDGYTF TGTGCCAGCAGCTTAAATGATGGCTACACCTTC
- TRBJ2-7 TRBV7-9 - CASSNTETAYEQYF TGTGCCAGCAGCAACACAGAGACCGCCTACGAGCAGTACTTC
- TRBJ2-2 TRBV29-1 - CSVGHATGELFF TGCAGCGTTGGACATGCCACCGGGGAGCTGTTTTTT
- TRBJ1-5 TRBV6-7 TRBD1 CASSQRGQGSQPQHF TGTGCCAGCAGCCAAAGGGGGCAGGGGAGTCAGCCCCAGCATTTT
few TRBJ2-3 TRBV10-2 TRBD2 CASSQTSGGLDTQYF TGCGCCAGCAGCCAGACTAGCGGGGGGCTAGATACGCAGTATTTT
- TRBJ1-4 TRBV30 - CAWSVSAASNEKLFF TGTGCCTGGAGTGTCAGTGCAGCATCTAATGAAAAACTGTTTTTT
- TRBJ1-2 TRBV19 - CASSIATNYTF TGTGCCAGTAGTATAGCGACAAACTACACCTTC
- TRBJ1-5 TRBV5-1 - CASARPLHQPQHF TGCGCCAGCGCTCGACCTCTCCATCAGCCCCAGCATTTT
- TRBJ2-7 TRBV21-1 - CASSKSVAGAPDPAYEQYF TGTGCCAGCAGCAAATCTGTAGCGGGGGCGCCAGACCCTGCCTACGAGCAGTACTTC
- TRBJ1-6 TRBV5-1 - CASSPSGDYNSPLHF TGCGCCAGCAGCCCGTCAGGGGACTATAATTCACCCCTCCACTTT
- TRBJ1-4 TRBV7-9 - CASSFPGLATNEKLFF TGTGCCAGCAGCTTCCCTGGCCTGGCAACTAATGAAAAACTGTTTTTT
once TRBJ2-1 TRBV4-3 - CASSQGSAYSSYNEQFF TGCGCCAGCAGCCAAGGTTCGGCTTACAGCTCCTACAATGAGCAGTTCTTC
- TRBJ1-5 TRBV3-1/TRBV3-2 - CASSPGGIQPQHF TGTGCCAGCAGCCCGGGGGGAATTCAGCCCCAGCATTTT
- TRBJ1-2 TRBV24-1 - CATSDPEVTPSGYTF TGTGCCACCAGTGATCCCGAGGTGACACCTTCGGGCTACACCTTC
- TRBJ1-5 TRBV6-2/TRBV6-3 - CASSYSSRSNQPQHF TGTGCCAGCAGTTACTCGAGCAGGAGCAATCAGCCCCAGCATTTT
- TRBJ2-1 TRBV19 TRBD2 CASSMGRDEQFF TGTGCCAGTAGTATGGGGAGGGACGAGCAGTTCTTC
- TRBJ1-6 TRBV5-1 - CASSLNMNSPLHF TGCGCCAGCAGCTTGAATATGAATTCACCCCTCCACTTT
- TRBJ1-1 TRBV2 - CASKDRSLNTEAFF TGTGCCAGCAAGGACCGATCTCTGAACACTGAAGCTTTCTTT
- TRBJ2-3 TRBV5-5 - CASQLETITSTDTQYF TGTGCCAGCCAACTAGAGACGATCACTAGCACAGATACGCAGTATTTT
- TRBJ1-1 TRBV4-3 - CASSQDVDFNTEAFF TGCGCCAGCAGCCAAGATGTAGACTTTAACACTGAAGCTTTCTTT
- TRBJ2-7 TRBV7-9 - CASSLASAGYEQYF TGTGCCAGCAGCTTAGCGTCGGCAGGCTACGAGCAGTACTTC
- TRBJ1-1 TRBV5-1 - CASRREGTEAFF TGCGCCAGCAGGAGGGAGGGCACTGAAGCTTTCTTT
few TRBJ1-1 TRBV12-3/TRBV12-4 - CASSSGENTEAFF TGTGCCAGCAGTTCTGGGGAAAACACTGAAGCTTTCTTT